The entry below describes one T cell receptor (beta chain). The antigen is unknown. Isolated PBMCs totaled at least 6 million in each sample. This sample was taken from a study of blood T cells in healthy people across ages. General observations from the study: Higher diversity, along with more naive CD4+ cells, distinguished long-lived donors from aged donors.

From germline, CDR1 is SNHLY and CDR2 FYNNEI. The CDR3 extends over 16 amino acids. Between the trimmed V and J ends, which lost 6 bases and 0 bases, there was a span of 16 bases. Next came a second PCR, run for about 6 to 12 cycles, which used a sample-barcoded 5' primer along with a J-beta primer mix. TCRdb reanalysed the 5' RACE reads using MiXCR and keeps one entry per CDR3 protein. The sample contains some 1.6 million distinct CDR3 sequences, around 35% of which appear only once. The source is a woman aged 30 to 39 in good health. The sample consisted of blood. The chain uses TRBV2 and TRBJ2-3, with D maybe TRBD2 (6 bases). CDR3 DNA sequence: TGTGCCAGCAGGCCAAAGCGGGTCGCTAGCACAGATACGCAGTATTTT. Its protein product is CASRPKRVASTDTQYF.